The clone carrying this TCR beta chain is a singleton in its sample. Profiling relied on immunoSEQ multiplex PCR, and the TCRdb table lists in-frame clones only, not all of them. The sample lists 300,000 to 400,000 clones, 85% to 90% occurring once. The V and J ends lost 0 bases and 4 bases respectively, with 10 bases between them. This CDR3 is 15 amino acids long. CDR1 is LGHDT and CDR2 is YNNKEL in the germline V gene (reference sequence). This entry is derived from a study of blood T cell repertoires in COVID-19. The receptor was isolated from a man between 18 and 35 years old who had recovered from COVID-19. This chain links TRBV3-1 (or the pseudogene TRBV3-2) with TRBJ2-1, with TRBD2 as a possible D gene (5 bases). Sequenced sample: PBMCs or T cells enriched from blood (not recorded which). The DNA of the CDR3 is TGTGCCAGCAGCCAAGAGCCGTCGGGGTACAATGAGCAGTTCTTC. Translation: CASSQEPSGYNEQFF.